A selection of T cell receptor beta chains follows, all from one sample in a study of blood T cells in healthy people across ages. TCRdb reprocessed the 5' RACE reads via MiXCR and lists one record per CDR3 protein. The sample has some 760,000 distinct CDR3 sequences, around 25% seen once. These data were also reused for a study on T cells of mothers and their children.

Specimen: blood. All receptors come from a boy aged 5-17 years in good health. Each CDR3 is given with its conserved first and last residue. A D gene is named only where the DNA matches it firmly. Not every row has a clone size; where given, it reads once, few, many or a size class.

>TRBJ2-2|.|14|TRBD1|TRBV29-1
TGCAGCGTTTGGGACAGGGAAAACGCCGGGGAGCTGTTTTTT
CSVWDRENAGELFF
>TRBJ2-4|few|14|.|TRBV6-6
TGTGCCAGCAGTTACTCTGCCGGCGCGGGATCGGCGTACTTC
CASSYSAGAGSAYF
>TRBJ1-6|few|17|TRBD1|TRBV10-3
TGTGCCATCAGTGAGTCGGGACAGGCAGGCGGTAATTCACCCCTCCACTTT
CAISESGQAGGNSPLHF
>TRBJ2-4|many|19|TRBD2|TRBV4-3
TGCGCCAGCAGCCAAGATAGATGGACTAGCGGGAGTGGCAAAAACATTCAGTACTTC
CASSQDRWTSGSGKNIQYF
>TRBJ2-3|few|15|.|TRBV4-3
TGCGCCAGCAGCCCTGGCCGGCAAGATTGGGATACGCAGTATTTT
CASSPGRQDWDTQYF
>TRBJ2-1|.|11|.|TRBV10-3
TGTGCCATCATGGACTACAATGAGCAGTTCTTC
CAIMDYNEQFF
>TRBJ2-7|few|13|.|TRBV27
TGTGCCAGCAGTCCGGGACTTCTCTCCGAGCAGTACTTC
CASSPGLLSEQYF
>TRBJ2-5|many|15|TRBD1|TRBV4-2
TGTGCCAGCAGCCAAACGGACAGGATTGAAGAGACCCAGTACTTC
CASSQTDRIEETQYF
>TRBJ1-2|few|14|.|TRBV9
TGTGCCAGCAGCTCCCAGCAGGCTAACTATGGCTACACCTTC
CASSSQQANYGYTF
>TRBJ2-5|.|15|TRBD1|TRBV7-2
TGTGCCAGCAGCTTGAGGGGCAGGGGGATGGAGACCCAGTACTTC
CASSLRGRGMETQYF
>TRBJ2-6|few|19|.|TRBV9
TGTGCCAGCAGCGTAGCAACGGGCCAGGGGTCAATTGGGGCCAACGTCCTGACTTTC
CASSVATGQGSIGANVLTF
>TRBJ2-5|.|16|.|TRBV12-3/TRBV12-4
TGTGCCAGCAGTTTAAGGCGGGGCAGAACCCAAGAGACCCAGTACTTC
CASSLRRGRTQETQYF
>TRBJ2-5|few|15|TRBD2|TRBV7-2
TGTGCCAGCAGCCGTGAAGGACTAGCGCGAGAGACCCAGTACTTC
CASSREGLARETQYF
>TRBJ2-1|few|13|TRBD2|TRBV4-3
TGCGCCAGCAGCCAAGACTTAAGGGGACTAGCGTACTTC
CASSQDLRGLAYF
>TRBJ2-2|.|16|.|TRBV11-2
TGTGCCAGCAGCCACCAGATCCCCGGGAACACCGGGGAGCTGTTTTTT
CASSHQIPGNTGELFF
>TRBJ1-5|.|14|TRBD1|TRBV6-6
TGTGCCAGCAGTTACGGGACAGACAATCAGCCCCAGCATTTT
CASSYGTDNQPQHF
>TRBJ2-1|.|14|TRBD1|TRBV4-2
TGTGCCAGCAGCCAAAAAGGACAGGTCAATGAGCAGTTCTTC
CASSQKGQVNEQFF
>TRBJ2-5|.|15|.|TRBV4-3
TGCGCCAGCAGCCAAGAACGTGGTAACAAAGAGACCCAGTACTTC
CASSQERGNKETQYF
>TRBJ2-5|.|15|.|TRBV7-9
TGTGTCAGCAGCCAGGGCAGCGGGCCCGAAGAGACCCAGTACTTC
CVSSQGSGPEETQYF
>TRBJ2-1|.|17|TRBD2|TRBV24-1
TGTGCCACCAGTGATGCGGGGTGGCGGGAGGTCTACAATGAGCAGTTCTTC
CATSDAGWREVYNEQFF
>TRBJ2-2|.|13|TRBD2|TRBV29-1
TGCAGCGCGATTAGCGGGAGTGGTGGGGAGCTGTTTTTT
CSAISGSGGELFF
>TRBJ2-7|few|17|.|TRBV20-1
TGCAGTGCTAGAGATACAGGTTCCCTTCCCGGATCGCGCGAGCAGTACTTC
CSARDTGSLPGSREQYF
>TRBJ2-7|.|14|.|TRBV4-1
TGCGCCAGCAGCCAAGGGGAAGACTCCTACGAGCAGTACTTC
CASSQGEDSYEQYF
>TRBJ2-2|.|16|TRBD1|TRBV4-3
TGCGCCAGCAGCCAGGACCTTGGACAGGCCACCGGGGAGCTGTTTTTT
CASSQDLGQATGELFF
>TRBJ2-1|.|14|.|TRBV29-1
TGCAGCGTTGAAGTCTTAGACAGCTACAATGAGCAGTTCTTC
CSVEVLDSYNEQFF
>TRBJ1-2|few|14|.|TRBV7-9
TGTGCCAGCAGCGCCAGACAGGCCGCCTGGGGCTACACCTTC
CASSARQAAWGYTF
>TRBJ2-1|.|15|TRBD2|TRBV7-2
TGTGCCGGCAGCTTAGGGGGGACTAGCGGGGTAGAGCAGTTCTTC
CAGSLGGTSGVEQFF
>TRBJ1-2|few|13|TRBD1|TRBV6-4
TGTGCCAGCAGTCCGACAGGGCGCTATGGCTACACCTTC
CASSPTGRYGYTF
>TRBJ2-5|few|15|.|TRBV4-1
TGCGCCAGCAGCCAAGAGAGGGCTGGAGGGGAGACCCAGTACTTC
CASSQERAGGETQYF
>TRBJ2-7|.|16|TRBD2|TRBV3-1
TGTGCCAGCAGCCAAGTTAGCGCGGGAGGGCACGACGAGCAGTACTTC
CASSQVSAGGHDEQYF
>TRBJ1-2|.|15|TRBD1|TRBV11-2
TGTGCCAGCTTTGGGGGGACAGGGCCTAACTATGGCTACACCTTC
CASFGGTGPNYGYTF